The 21 T cell receptor beta chains presented below share a single source sample, sequenced in a study of post-analysis software for immune sequencing data. The study, taken as a whole, reports: Relative to controls, patients had 4 or 5 TRBV segments at higher frequency, with TRBV5-6, TRBV5-1 and TRBV20-1 among these.

These TCRs' antigens remain unknown. Unique molecular identifiers had been added to the TCR beta cDNA libraries. TCRdb reprocessed the PCR reads via MiXCR and lists one record per CDR3 protein. The data contain roughly 620,000 distinct CDR3 sequences, around 40% of them singletons. Material for sequencing was blood. The source is a girl aged 5-17 years with multiple sclerosis.

The chain's CDR3 is CSAPITYERGKNYEQYF. The CDR3 region has the DNA TGCAGTGCCCCCATCACTTATGAGCGGGGGAAGAACTACGAGCAGTACTTC. This rearrangement joins TRBV20-1 to TRBJ2-7, with TRBD2 identical over 8 bases. With V trimmed by 6 bases and J by 3 bases, 19 bases remained unmatched. There are 17 residues in the CDR3. CDR1 DFQATT and CDR2 SNEGSKA come from the germline V gene (reference sequence).

V and J are TRBV20-1 and TRBJ1-2; D is unclear. This CDR3 spans 16 amino acids. Between the trimmed V and J ends, which lost 3 bases and 0 bases, there was a span of 17 bases. Germline CDR1 and CDR2: DFQATT and SNEGSKA (reference sequence). CDR3 protein: CSARPTLGGPNYGYTF. CDR3 coding DNA: TGCAGTGCTAGGCCAACCCTGGGCGGGCCTAACTATGGCTACACCTTC.

The rearrangement links TRBV6-5 to TRBJ2-5, with TRBD1 as a possible D gene (6 bases). CDR3 length equals 18 residues. Germline V gives CDR1 MNHEY, CDR2 SVGAGI. The ends were cut back, 2 bases at V and 5 bases at J, with 24 bases in the middle. The CDR3 nucleotides read TGTGCCAGCAGTTACCAAAAGGTGGGCCCCTACAGGGAGGAGACCCAGTACTTC. Residues: CASSYQKVGPYREETQYF.

This chain joins TRBV5-4 and TRBJ2-1, with D possibly being TRBD1 (5 bases). Between the trimmed V and J ends, which lost 4 bases and 3 bases, there was a span of 17 bases. Germline CDR1 SGHNT, CDR2 YYREEE (reference sequence). This CDR3 spans 16 amino acids. In DNA, the CDR3 is TGTGCCAGCAGCCTCCCAGGACATCTCGTCTACAATGAGCAGTTCTTC. It specifies CASSLPGHLVYNEQFF.

This clonotype was observed a few times. The chain carries TRBV5-6 and TRBJ2-1, with D perhaps TRBD1 (6 bases). The CDR3 has 13 residues. Germline V CDR1 and CDR2: SGHDT, YYEEEE. V dropped 4 bases and J dropped 10 bases, with 15 bases sitting between them. CDR3 in amino acids: CASSIKGGMEQFF. The CDR3 DNA reads TGTGCCAGCAGCATCAAAGGGGGAATGGAGCAGTTCTTC.

The chain joins TRBV5-4 to TRBJ2-1; D is perhaps TRBD2 (6 bases). Trimming left V 1 base short and J 4 bases short, with 15 bases between. The CDR3 is 16 amino acids. Germline V gives CDR1 SGHNT, CDR2 YYREEE (reference sequence). The CDR3, as DNA: TGTGCCAGCAGCTTGTTCATCGGGACTCTTTACAATGAGCAGTTCTTC. Translated: CASSLFIGTLYNEQFF.

The V and J genes are TRBV12-3 or TRBV12-4 and TRBJ2-7; possibly TRBD1 for D (5 bases). CDR3 length equals 12 residues. The V end was cut by 6 bases, the J end by 3 bases, with 9 bases between. CDR3 in amino acids: CASRDILYEQYF. DNA of the CDR3: TGTGCCAGCAGGGACATTCTCTACGAGCAGTACTTC.

The chain links TRBV5-1 to TRBJ2-7, with D possibly being TRBD2 (5 bases). TRBJ2-4 matches the DNA end more closely, so the J call is doubtful. This CDR3 has 13 residues. Germline V gene data show CDR1 as SGHRS and CDR2 as YFSETQ. The CDR3 nucleotides are TGCGCCAGCAGCTTGGACGGGGAAAACATTCAGTACTTC. Its protein is CASSLDGENIQYF.

CDR3 nucleotides: TGTGCCAGCAGCTCAGGGGGCGGTAGCGCCCTATTCAGCTACACCTTC. Protein product: CASSSGGGSALFSYTF. This chain uses TRBV7-2 with TRBJ1-2; the match to TRBD1 covers 8 bases. The CDR3 runs to 16 residues. Germline-derived CDR1 and CDR2 are SGHTA and FQGNSA. The V gene end was trimmed by 4 bases and the J gene end by 9 bases; junction bases not matched to a gene: 16.

CDR3 coding DNA: TGCGCCAGCAGTTTGGGGGGTTTTGGTGAGCAGTTCTTC. Protein product: CASSLGGFGEQFF. The V call is TRBV10-2, the J call TRBJ2-1; D may be TRBD2 (6 bases). CDR3 length: 13 amino acids. Looked up from germline, CDR1 is WSHSY and CDR2 is SAAADI. Trimming cost V 5 bases and J 9 bases, with 14 bases left between them.

The chain links TRBV20-1 to TRBJ2-5; D is tentatively TRBD1 or TRBD2 (5 bases each). This CDR3 contains 13 residues. CDR1 and CDR2 (germline): DFQATT, SNEGSKA (reference sequence). V shed 2 bases and J shed 4 bases, with 11 bases lying between them. The CDR3 DNA follows: TGCAGTGCTAGAAGGGTTGGGGGAGAGACCCAGTACTTC. Residues: CSARRVGGETQYF.

The V gene is TRBV20-1, the J gene TRBJ2-1; perhaps TRBD2 as D (5 bases). The CDR3 loop spans 12 amino acids. Germline V lookup: CDR1 DFQATT, CDR2 SNEGSKA (reference sequence). V was clipped by 6 bases and J by 6 bases, with 12 bases between them. The CDR3 coding sequence is TGCAGTGCAGTTACTAGAGGCAATGAGCAGTTCTTC. It is translated as CSAVTRGNEQFF.

The gene calls are TRBV29-1 and TRBJ2-3, with 8 positions matching TRBD2. Germline CDR1 is SQVTM and CDR2 is ANQGSEA. The CDR3 consists of 15 residues. After removal of 4 bases from V and 0 bases from J, the junction contained 6 bases not matched to a gene. CDR3 sequence: CSVGSAGASTDTQYF. The CDR3 DNA follows: TGCAGCGTTGGTTCAGCGGGAGCGAGCACAGATACGCAGTATTTT.

This CDR3 is CASSSNGVASGTQYF. The CDR3 nucleotides are TGTGCCAGCAGTTCCAACGGGGTGGCGTCAGGTACGCAGTATTTT. The chain combines TRBV6-6 with TRBJ2-3; possible D gene TRBD2, 5 bases. Trimming took 4 bases from V and 8 from J, leaving 19 bases between them. This CDR3 is built from 15 residues. Germline CDR1 MNHNY, CDR2 SVGAGI (reference sequence).

The chain is built from TRBV12-3 or TRBV12-4 and TRBJ2-7; D might be TRBD1 (6 bases). CDR3 length: 14 residues. Trimming stripped 6 bases from V and 3 bases from J, with 15 bases between. The CDR3 sequence is CASSPGQLNYEQYF. The CDR3 DNA reads as TGTGCCAGCAGCCCCGGACAGTTAAACTACGAGCAGTACTTC.

The rearrangement joins TRBV7-9 to TRBJ1-1, with D uncertain. The CDR3 is 14 residues long. Germline V gene lookup returns CDR1 SEHNR and CDR2 FQNEAQ (reference sequence). Trimming removed 5 bases at V and 0 bases at J, with 10 bases between. The CDR3 is CASSEQTLNTEAFF. CDR3 coding DNA: TGTGCCAGCAGCGAACAGACTTTGAACACTGAAGCTTTCTTT.

V gene TRBV12-3 or TRBV12-4 combines with J gene TRBJ2-7; the D is unclear. The CDR3 runs to 15 residues. V was shortened by 3 bases and J by 0 bases, with 12 bases between the two germline ends. This CDR3 is CASSFVQALSYEQYF. CDR3 nucleotides: TGTGCCAGCAGTTTTGTCCAGGCTCTCTCCTACGAGCAGTACTTC.

The gene calls are TRBV10-3 and TRBJ2-7, with D possibly being TRBD1 (6 bases). V lost 6 bases and J lost 6, with 18 bases in between. The CDR3 has 14 residues. Germline V CDR1 and CDR2: ENHRY, SYGVKD. DNA for the CDR3: TGTGCCATCAGCGGCGGGTCAGGGGAGCGCGAGCAGTACTTC. Its protein is CAISGGSGEREQYF.

The rearrangement links TRBV6-6 to TRBJ1-2; D gene unclear. The CDR3 covers 14 residues. V lost 2 bases and J lost 7, with 14 bases in between. The germline V gene has CDR1 MNHNY and CDR2 SVGAGI (reference sequence). The CDR3 nucleotides are TGTGCCAGCAGTTACATCGGATCTGGGTCTGGCTACACCTTC. This codes for CASSYIGSGSGYTF.

V gene TRBV2 combines with J gene TRBJ2-1; 10 bases fit TRBD2. Germline CDR1 SNHLY, CDR2 FYNNEI. Trimming at V came to 5 bases and at J to 2 bases, leaving 12 bases not matched to a gene. This CDR3 region has 18 residues. The DNA of the CDR3 is TGTGCCAGCAGTCGCGATCGAAAGCGGGGGGGCACCTACAATGAGCAGTTCTTC. Amino acids: CASSRDRKRGGTYNEQFF.

The chain employs TRBV6-6 and TRBJ2-1; D is possibly TRBD1 or TRBD2 (6 bases each). The CDR3 loop spans 15 amino acids. CDR1 and CDR2 (germline): MNHNY, SVGAGI (reference sequence). Trimming took off 4 bases at V and 2 bases at J, with 12 bases between the two ends. DNA for the CDR3: TGTGCCAGCAGTTCCTCAGGGGAGGCCTACAATGAGCAGTTCTTC. This encodes CASSSSGEAYNEQFF.